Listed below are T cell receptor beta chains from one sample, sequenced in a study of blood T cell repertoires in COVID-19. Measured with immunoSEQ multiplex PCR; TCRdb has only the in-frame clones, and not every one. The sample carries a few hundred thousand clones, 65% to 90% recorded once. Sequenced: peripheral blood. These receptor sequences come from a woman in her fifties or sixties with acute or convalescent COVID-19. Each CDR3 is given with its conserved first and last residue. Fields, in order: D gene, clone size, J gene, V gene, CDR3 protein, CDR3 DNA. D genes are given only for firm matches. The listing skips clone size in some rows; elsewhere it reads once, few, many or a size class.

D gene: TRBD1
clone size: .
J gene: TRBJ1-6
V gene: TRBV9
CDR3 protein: CASSVAGDSFSPLHF
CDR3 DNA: TGTGCCAGCAGCGTAGCGGGGGACAGCTTTTCACCCCTCCACTTT

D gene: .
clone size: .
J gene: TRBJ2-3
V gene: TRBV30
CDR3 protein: CAWSALRSGTDTQYF
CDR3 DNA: TGTGCCTGGAGTGCCCTGAGGAGCGGCACAGATACGCAGTATTTT

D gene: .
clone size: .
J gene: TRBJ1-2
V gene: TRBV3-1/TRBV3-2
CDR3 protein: CASSQEDREGGYTF
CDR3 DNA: TGTGCCAGCAGCCAAGAGGACAGAGAAGGTGGCTACACCTTC

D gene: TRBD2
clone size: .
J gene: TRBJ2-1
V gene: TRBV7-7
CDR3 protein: CASSSSRASGNNEQFF
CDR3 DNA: TGTGCCAGCAGCTCCTCTAGGGCTAGCGGAAACAATGAGCAGTTCTTC

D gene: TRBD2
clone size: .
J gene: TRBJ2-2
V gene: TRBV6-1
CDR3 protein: CASSEVAGVHTGELFF
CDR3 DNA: TGTGCCAGCAGTGAAGTAGCGGGAGTACACACCGGGGAGCTGTTTTTT

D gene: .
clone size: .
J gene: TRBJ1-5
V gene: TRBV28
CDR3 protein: CASGGQPQHF
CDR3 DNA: TGTGCCAGTGGAGGGCAGCCCCAGCATTTT

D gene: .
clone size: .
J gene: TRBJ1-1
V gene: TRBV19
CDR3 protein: CASRPRVETEAFF
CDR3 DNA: TGTGCCAGTAGACCCAGGGTAGAGACTGAAGCTTTCTTT

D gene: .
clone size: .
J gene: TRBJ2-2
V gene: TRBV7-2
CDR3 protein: CASSKQPPRGGTGELFF
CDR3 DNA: TGTGCCAGCAGCAAGCAACCTCCTCGCGGTGGGACCGGGGAGCTGTTTTTT

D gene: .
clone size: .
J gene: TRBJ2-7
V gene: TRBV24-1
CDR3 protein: CATPPGYEQYF
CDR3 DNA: TGTGCCACCCCCCCAGGCTACGAGCAGTACTTC

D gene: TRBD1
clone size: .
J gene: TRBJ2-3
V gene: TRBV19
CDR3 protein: CASSIRGGYTDTQYF
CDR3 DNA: TGTGCCAGTAGTATTCGAGGGGGCTACACAGATACGCAGTATTTT

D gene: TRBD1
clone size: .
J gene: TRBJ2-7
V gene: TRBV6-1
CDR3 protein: CASSEGTGGSDEQYF
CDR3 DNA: TGTGCCAGCAGTGAAGGGACAGGGGGGAGTGACGAGCAGTACTTC

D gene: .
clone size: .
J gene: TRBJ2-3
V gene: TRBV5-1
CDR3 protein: CASSLDSSGFKDTQYF
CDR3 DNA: TGCGCCAGCAGCTTGGATTCGAGCGGGTTTAAAGATACGCAGTATTTT

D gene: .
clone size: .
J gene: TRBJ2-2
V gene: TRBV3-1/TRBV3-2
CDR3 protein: CASSQGGAGELFF
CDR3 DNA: TGTGCCAGCAGCCAAGGGGGGGCCGGGGAGCTGTTTTTT

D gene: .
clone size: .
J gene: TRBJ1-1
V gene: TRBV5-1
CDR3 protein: CASSENQALNTEAFF
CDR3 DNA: TGCGCCAGCAGCGAAAACCAGGCTTTGAACACTGAAGCTTTCTTT

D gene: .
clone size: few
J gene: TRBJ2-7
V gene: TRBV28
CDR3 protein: CASSFRGGQYF
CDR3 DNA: TGTGCCAGCAGTTTCAGGGGCGGGCAGTACTTC

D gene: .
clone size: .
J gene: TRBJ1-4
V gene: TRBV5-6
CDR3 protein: CASSLAPGRNEKLFF
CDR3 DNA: TGTGCCAGCAGCTTGGCACCAGGGCGGAATGAAAAACTGTTTTTT

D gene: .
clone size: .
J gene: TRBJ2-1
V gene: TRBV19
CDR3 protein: CASSIDRFTVNEQFF
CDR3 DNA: TGTGCCAGTAGTATCGACAGATTTACCGTGAATGAGCAGTTCTTC

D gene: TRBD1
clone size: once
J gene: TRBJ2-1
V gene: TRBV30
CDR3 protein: CAWSITGTGRYNEQFF
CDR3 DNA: TGTGCCTGGAGCATTACCGGGACAGGGAGGTACAATGAGCAGTTCTTC

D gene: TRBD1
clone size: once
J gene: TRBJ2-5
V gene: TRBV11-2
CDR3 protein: CASSLAGGAETQYF
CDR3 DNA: TGTGCCAGCAGCTTAGCAGGGGGCGCAGAGACCCAGTACTTC

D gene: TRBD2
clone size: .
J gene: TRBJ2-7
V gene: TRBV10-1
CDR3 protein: CASSPSGSYEQYF
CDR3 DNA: TGCGCCAGCTCGCCTAGCGGGAGCTACGAGCAGTACTTC

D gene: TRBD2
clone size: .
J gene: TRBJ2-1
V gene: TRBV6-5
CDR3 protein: CASSSGGLASNEQFF
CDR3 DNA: TGTGCCAGCAGCTCGGGGGGACTAGCGTCGAATGAGCAGTTCTTC

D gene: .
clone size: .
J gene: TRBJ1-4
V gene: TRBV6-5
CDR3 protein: CASSRPGHEKLFF
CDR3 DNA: TGTGCCAGCAGTCGACCAGGCCATGAAAAACTGTTTTTT